What follows describes a single T cell receptor beta chain. Its antigen remains unidentified. Base qualities are not recorded, but no much larger clone differs from it by a single base. The library came from the immunoSEQ multiplex PCR assay. Each sample had 80,000 to 100,000 TCR templates assayed by the deep sequencing platform. Genomic DNA extracted from sorted T cells was used for TCRbeta CDR3 sequencing. In the source study's methods: Clonal analysis of TCRbeta CDR3 data was done in the R programming language. Unstimulated samples were compared with post-reaction CFSE-low samples to define alloreactive CD4+ and CD8+ clones. Alloreactive CD4+ clones were assigned to regulatory or non-regulatory origin by matching sequences to sorted unstimulated Treg and non-Treg repertoires. The table was pulled from immuneACCESS by TCRdb, which kept in-frame rearrangements only. Such tables lose some clones; where checked, under half of the loss comes from unresolved V genes, and the rest has no known cause. Clonal size and the V and J genes are those of that table, whereas D and trimming came from the DNA. In all, the sample holds tens of thousands of clones, and 95% to 97% of those were seen once. Together, the top ten hold 0.031% of the sample.

Additional sequencing covered unstimulated subsets from three donor pairs, namely CD8+ effector memory, CD4+ naive, CD8+ TEMRA, CD4+ memory and CD8+ naive. Sorted unstimulated T cells and proliferating T cells recovered from mixed lymphocyte reactions were subjected to TCRbeta CDR3 sequencing. Fresh whole blood from nine to eleven HLA-typed healthy donors served as the source for isolating PBMCs. This specimen comes from a study of siplizumab effects on memory and regulatory T cells (dated by TCRdb to about 2019). Broadly, across the study: The study looked at the effect of siplizumab, an anti-CD2 antibody, on alloreactive T-cell subsets in allogeneic mixed lymphocyte reactions made from human PBMCs. The full study reports these points: Because sequences below about 10^-5 frequency were poorly captured, only a minor fraction of alloreactive clones could be mapped to unstimulated subsets. A naive or memory phenotype could not be assigned to roughly 80-96% of proliferating CD4+ or CD8+ clones. Greater diversity appeared to be present in unstimulated naive T cells than in memory T cells, and a substantial contribution to the alloresponse seemed to be made by naive cells. Siplizumab significantly lowered the cumulative frequency of alloreactive sequences that could be traced to unstimulated CD4+ memory T cells. Among mappable alloreactive CD4+ clones, the Treg-derived fraction averaged about 75% with siplizumab versus around 27% in control reactions. The suppressive function of proliferating Tregs from siplizumab cultures was not functionally confirmed.

Sequenced input: naive CD4+ T cells sorted from blood. The cell subset or site label of this sample denotes: unstimulated naive T cells. The TCR sequence derives from a human donor in good health.

Here is the DNA: TGTGCCAGCAGTTGGGGACATTCACCCCTCCACTTT. Its protein is CASSWGHSPLHF. The receptor chain draws on TRBV28 and TRBJ1-6; the D gene is perhaps TRBD1, on 5 matching bases. Trimming takes 4 bases from V and 8 bases from J, and the germline ends sit 6 bases apart. Via the germline V gene, CDR1 is MDHEN and CDR2 SYDVKM. The CDR3 starts with the cysteine, ends with the phenylalanine, and has 12 residues. The retained sequence is limited to the CDR3, 36 bases, with the frame set at the first base.